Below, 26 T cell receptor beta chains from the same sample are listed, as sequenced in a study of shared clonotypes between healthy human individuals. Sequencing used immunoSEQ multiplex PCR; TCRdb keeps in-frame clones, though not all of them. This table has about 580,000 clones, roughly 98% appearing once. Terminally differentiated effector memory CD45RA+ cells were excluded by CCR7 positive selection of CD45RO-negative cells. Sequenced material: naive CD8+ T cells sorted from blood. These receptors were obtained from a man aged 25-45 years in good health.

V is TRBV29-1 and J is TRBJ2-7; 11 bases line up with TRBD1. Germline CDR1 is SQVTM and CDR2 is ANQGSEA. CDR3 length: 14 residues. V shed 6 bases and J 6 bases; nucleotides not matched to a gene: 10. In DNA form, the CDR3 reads TGCAGCGTGATGGCCGGGACAGGGGGATTCGAGCAGTACTTC. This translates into CSVMAGTGGFEQYF.

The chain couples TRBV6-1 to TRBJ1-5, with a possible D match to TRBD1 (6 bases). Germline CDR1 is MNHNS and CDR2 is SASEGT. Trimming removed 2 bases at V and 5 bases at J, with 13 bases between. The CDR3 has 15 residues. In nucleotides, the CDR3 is TGTGCCAGCAGTGAATACGTCGAGGGGGATCAGCCCCAGCATTTT. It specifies CASSEYVEGDQPQHF.

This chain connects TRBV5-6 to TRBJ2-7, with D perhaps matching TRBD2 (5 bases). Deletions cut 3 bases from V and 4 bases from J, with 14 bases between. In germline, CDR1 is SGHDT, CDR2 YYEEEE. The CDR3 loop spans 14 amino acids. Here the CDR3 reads CASSWTTDLYEQYF. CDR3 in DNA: TGTGCCAGCAGCTGGACCACGGACTTGTACGAGCAGTACTTC.

CDR3 nucleotides: TGTGCCAGCAGCCCCCCAGCGGAGAGCTCCTACGAGCAGTACTTC. Translating it yields CASSPPAESSYEQYF. The chain links TRBV6-1 to TRBJ2-7; D perhaps matches TRBD2 (5 bases). Germline V gene data show CDR1 as MNHNS and CDR2 as SASEGT. Between the trimmed V and J ends, which lost 6 bases and 0 bases, there was a span of 15 bases. This CDR3 is 15 amino acids long.

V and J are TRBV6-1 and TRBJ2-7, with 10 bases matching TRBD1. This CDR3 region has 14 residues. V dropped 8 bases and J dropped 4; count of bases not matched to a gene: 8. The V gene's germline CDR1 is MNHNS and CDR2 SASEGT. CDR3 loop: CASSGQGEEYEQYF. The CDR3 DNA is TGTGCCAGCTCCGGACAGGGGGAGGAATACGAGCAGTACTTC.

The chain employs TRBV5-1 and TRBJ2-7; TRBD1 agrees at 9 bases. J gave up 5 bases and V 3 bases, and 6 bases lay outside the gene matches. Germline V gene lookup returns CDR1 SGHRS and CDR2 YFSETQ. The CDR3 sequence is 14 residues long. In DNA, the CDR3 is TGCGCCAGCAGCTGGGACAGGGATAGCAACGAGCAGTACTTC. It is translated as CASSWDRDSNEQYF.

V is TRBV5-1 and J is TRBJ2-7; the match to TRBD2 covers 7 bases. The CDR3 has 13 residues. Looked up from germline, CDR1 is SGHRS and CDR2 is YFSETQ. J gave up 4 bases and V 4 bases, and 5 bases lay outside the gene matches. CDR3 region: CASSGGSTYEQYF. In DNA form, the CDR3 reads TGCGCCAGCAGCGGCGGGAGTACATACGAGCAGTACTTC.

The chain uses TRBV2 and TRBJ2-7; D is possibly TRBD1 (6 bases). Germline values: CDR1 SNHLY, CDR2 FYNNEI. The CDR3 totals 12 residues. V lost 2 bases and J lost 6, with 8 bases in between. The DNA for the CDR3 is TGTGCCAGCAGTGAAAGGGGGTTCGAGCAGTACTTC. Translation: CASSERGFEQYF.

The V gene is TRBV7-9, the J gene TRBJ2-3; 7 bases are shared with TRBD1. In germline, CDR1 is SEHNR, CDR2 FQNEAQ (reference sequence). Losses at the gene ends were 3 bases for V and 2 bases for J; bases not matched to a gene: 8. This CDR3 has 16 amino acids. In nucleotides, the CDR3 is TGTGCCAGCAGCTTCAGACAGGGTCCCTCCACAGATACGCAGTATTTT. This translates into CASSFRQGPSTDTQYF.

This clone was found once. The CDR3 sequence is CASSVTGNTEAFF. The CDR3 region has the DNA TGTGCCAGCAGTGTGACAGGAAACACTGAAGCTTTCTTT. The V gene is TRBV25-1, the J gene TRBJ1-1; possible D gene TRBD1, 6 bases. Trimming removed 4 bases at V and 2 bases at J, with 8 bases between. Looked up from germline, CDR1 is MGHDK and CDR2 is SYGVNS. CDR3 length equals 13 residues.

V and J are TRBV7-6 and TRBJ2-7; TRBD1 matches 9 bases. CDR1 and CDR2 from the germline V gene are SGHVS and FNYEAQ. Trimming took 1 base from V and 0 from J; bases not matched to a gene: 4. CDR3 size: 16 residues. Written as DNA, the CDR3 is TGTGCCAGCAGCTTAGGGGGACAGGGCAGCTCCTACGAGCAGTACTTC. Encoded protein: CASSLGGQGSSYEQYF.

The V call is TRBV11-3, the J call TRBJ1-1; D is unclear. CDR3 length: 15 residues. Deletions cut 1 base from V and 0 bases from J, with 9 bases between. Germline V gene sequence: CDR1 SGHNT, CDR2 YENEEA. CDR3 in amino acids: CASSLGRTMNTEAFF. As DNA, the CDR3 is TGTGCCAGCAGCTTAGGCAGGACTATGAACACTGAAGCTTTCTTT.

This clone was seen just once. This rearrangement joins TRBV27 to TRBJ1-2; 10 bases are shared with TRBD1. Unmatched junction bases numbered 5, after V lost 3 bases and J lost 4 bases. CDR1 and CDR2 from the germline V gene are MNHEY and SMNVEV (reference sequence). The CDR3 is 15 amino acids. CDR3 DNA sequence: TGTGCCAGCAGTTTGGGACAGGGGACCGGCTATGGCTACACCTTC. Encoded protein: CASSLGQGTGYGYTF.

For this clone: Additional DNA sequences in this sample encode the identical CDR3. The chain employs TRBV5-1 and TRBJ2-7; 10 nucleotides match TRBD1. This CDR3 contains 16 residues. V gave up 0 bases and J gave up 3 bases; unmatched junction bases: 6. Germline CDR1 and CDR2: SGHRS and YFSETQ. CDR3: CASSLAIGDRGYEQYF. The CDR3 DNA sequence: TGCGCCAGCAGCTTGGCCATAGGGGACAGGGGCTACGAGCAGTACTTC.

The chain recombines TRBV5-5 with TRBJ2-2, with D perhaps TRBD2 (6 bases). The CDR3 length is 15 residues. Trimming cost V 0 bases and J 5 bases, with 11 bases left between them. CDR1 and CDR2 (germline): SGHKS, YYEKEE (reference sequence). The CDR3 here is CASSLGIRGTGELFF. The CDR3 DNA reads TGTGCCAGCAGCTTGGGAATACGGGGGACCGGGGAGCTGTTTTTT.

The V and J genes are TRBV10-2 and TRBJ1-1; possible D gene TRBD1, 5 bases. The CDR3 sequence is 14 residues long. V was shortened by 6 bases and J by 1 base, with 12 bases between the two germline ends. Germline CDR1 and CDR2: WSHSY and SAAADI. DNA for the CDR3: TGCGCCAGCAGGCGAGACAGTACGAACACTGAAGCTTTCTTT. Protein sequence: CASRRDSTNTEAFF.

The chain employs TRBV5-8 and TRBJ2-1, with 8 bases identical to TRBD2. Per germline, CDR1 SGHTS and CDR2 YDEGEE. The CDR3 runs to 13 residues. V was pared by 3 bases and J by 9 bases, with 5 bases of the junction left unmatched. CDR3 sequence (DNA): TGTGCCAGCAGCTCAGCGGGAGACCCTGAGCAGTTCTTC. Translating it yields CASSSAGDPEQFF.

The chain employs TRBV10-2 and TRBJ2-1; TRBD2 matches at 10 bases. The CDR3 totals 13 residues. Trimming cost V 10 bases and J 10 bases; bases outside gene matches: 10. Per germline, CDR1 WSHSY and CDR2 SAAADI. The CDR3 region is CATRTSGAGEQFF. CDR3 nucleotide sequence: TGCGCCACCAGGACTAGCGGAGCCGGCGAGCAGTTCTTC.

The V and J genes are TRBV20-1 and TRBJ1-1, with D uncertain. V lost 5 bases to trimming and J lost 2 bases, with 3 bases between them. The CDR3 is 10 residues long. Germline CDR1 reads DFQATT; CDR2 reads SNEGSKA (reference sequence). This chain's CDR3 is CSADNTEAFF. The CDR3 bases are TGCAGTGCTGACAACACTGAAGCTTTCTTT.

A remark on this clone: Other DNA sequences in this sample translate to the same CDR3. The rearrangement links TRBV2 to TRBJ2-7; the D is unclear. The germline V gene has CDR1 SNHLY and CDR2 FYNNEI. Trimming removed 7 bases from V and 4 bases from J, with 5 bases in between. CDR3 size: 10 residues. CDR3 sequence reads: CASNGYEQYF. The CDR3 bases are TGTGCCAGCAATGGGTACGAGCAGTACTTC.

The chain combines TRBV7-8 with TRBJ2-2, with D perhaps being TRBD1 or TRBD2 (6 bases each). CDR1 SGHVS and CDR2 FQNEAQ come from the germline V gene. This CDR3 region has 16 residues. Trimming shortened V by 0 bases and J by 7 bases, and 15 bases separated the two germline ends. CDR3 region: CASSLAGLPGDGELFF. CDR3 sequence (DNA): TGTGCCAGCAGCTTAGCGGGACTGCCAGGGGACGGGGAGCTGTTTTTT.

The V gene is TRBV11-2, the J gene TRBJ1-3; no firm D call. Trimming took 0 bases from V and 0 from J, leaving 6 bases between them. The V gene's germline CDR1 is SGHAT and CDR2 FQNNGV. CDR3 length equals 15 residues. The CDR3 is CASSLEALSGNTIYF. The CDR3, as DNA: TGTGCCAGCAGCTTAGAAGCTCTCTCTGGAAACACCATATATTTT. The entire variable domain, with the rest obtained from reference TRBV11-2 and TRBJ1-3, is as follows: EAGVAQSPRYKIIEKRQSVAFWCNPISGHATLYWYQQILGQGPKLLIQFQNNGVVDDSQLPKDRFSAERLKGVDSTLKIQPAKLEDSAVYLCASSLEALSGNTIYFGEGSWLTVV.

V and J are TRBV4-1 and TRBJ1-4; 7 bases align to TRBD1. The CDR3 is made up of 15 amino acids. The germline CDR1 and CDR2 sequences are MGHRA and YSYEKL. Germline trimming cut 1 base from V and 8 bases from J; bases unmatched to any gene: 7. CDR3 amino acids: CASSQGTGAGEKLFF. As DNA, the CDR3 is TGCGCCAGCAGCCAAGGAACAGGGGCAGGGGAAAAACTGTTTTTT.

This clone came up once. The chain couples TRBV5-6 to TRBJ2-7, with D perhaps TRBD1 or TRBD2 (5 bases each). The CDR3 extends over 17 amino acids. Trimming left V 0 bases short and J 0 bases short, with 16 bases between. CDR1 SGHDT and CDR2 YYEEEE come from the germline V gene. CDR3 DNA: TGTGCCAGCAGCTTGGGGTTCTCGGGGCAGGGCTCCTACGAGCAGTACTTC. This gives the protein CASSLGFSGQGSYEQYF. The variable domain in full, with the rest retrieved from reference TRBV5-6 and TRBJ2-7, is DAGVTQSPTHLIKTRGQQVTLRCSPKSGHDTVSWYQQALGQGPQFIFQYYEEEERQRGNFPDRFSGHQFPNYSSELNVNALLLGDSALYLCASSLGFSGQGSYEQYFGPGTRLTVT.

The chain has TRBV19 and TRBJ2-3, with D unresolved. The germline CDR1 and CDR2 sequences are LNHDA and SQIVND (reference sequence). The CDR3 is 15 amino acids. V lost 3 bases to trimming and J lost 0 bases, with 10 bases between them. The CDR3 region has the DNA TGTGCCAGTAGTATGGCGTTCGCTAGCACAGATACGCAGTATTTT. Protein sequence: CASSMAFASTDTQYF.

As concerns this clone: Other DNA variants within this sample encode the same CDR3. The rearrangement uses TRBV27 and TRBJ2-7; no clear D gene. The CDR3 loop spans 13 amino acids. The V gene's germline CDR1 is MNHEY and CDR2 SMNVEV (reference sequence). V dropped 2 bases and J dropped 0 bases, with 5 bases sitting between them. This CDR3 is CASSLTNSYEQYF. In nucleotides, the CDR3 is TGTGCCAGCAGTTTAACAAACTCCTACGAGCAGTACTTC.